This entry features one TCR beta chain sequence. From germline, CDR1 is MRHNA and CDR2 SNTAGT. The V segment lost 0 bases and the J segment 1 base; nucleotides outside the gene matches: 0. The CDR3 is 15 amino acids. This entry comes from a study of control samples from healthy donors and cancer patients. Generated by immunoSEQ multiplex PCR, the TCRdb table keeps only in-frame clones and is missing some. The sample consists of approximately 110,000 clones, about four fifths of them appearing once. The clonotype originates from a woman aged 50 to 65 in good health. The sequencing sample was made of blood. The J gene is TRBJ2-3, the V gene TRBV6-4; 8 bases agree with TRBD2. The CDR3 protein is CASSDSLAGTDTQYF. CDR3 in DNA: TGTGCCAGCAGTGACTCACTAGCGGGCACAGATACGCAGTATTTT.